One sample yielded the 14 T cell receptor beta chains listed below, sequenced in a study of CD8+CD57+ T cells in acquired aplastic anemia. CDR3 and TCR beta VDJ profiling relied on genomic DNA as the template. TCRdb processed the reads anew with MiXCR; each CDR3 protein has one entry. The table shows approximately 180,000 distinct CDR3 sequences, with under 55% occurring only once. Sequencing involved patients with CD8+CD57+ cell expansion previously shown by flow cytometry. The sample consisted of sorted CD4+, CD8+, or CD8+CD57+ T cells (not recorded which) from PBMCs. These receptors all come from a human donor with aplastic anemia.

The chain combines TRBV6-2 or TRBV6-3 with TRBJ1-1, with D maybe TRBD1 (5 bases). The CDR3 runs to 14 residues. Germline assignment: CDR1 MNHEY and CDR2 SVGEGT. Between the trimmed V and J ends, which lost 4 bases and 3 bases, there was a span of 12 bases. CDR3 sequence reads: CASSSRGADTEAFF. CDR3 nucleotide sequence: TGTGCCAGCAGTTCGCGCGGGGCGGACACTGAAGCTTTCTTT.

As concerns this clonotype: Sequence at one end of the junction differs from germline and may be a read error. The chain links TRBV7-3 to TRBJ2-5; D is tentatively TRBD1 or TRBD2 (5 bases each). The CDR3 sequence is 13 residues long. Germline CDR1 reads SGHTA; CDR2 reads FQGTGA. The CDR3 here is CASSLNRDETQYF. CDR3 coding DNA: TGTGCTAGCAGCTTAAATAGGGACGAGACCCAGTACTTC.

The chain combines TRBV6-1 with TRBJ1-5, with unresolved D. Germline V lookup: CDR1 MNHNS, CDR2 SASEGT. Trimming removed 1 base from V and 0 bases from J, with 10 bases in between. This CDR3 is 16 amino acids long. This CDR3 reads CASSEGRRLSNQPQHF. CDR3 in DNA: TGTGCCAGCAGTGAAGGGCGCAGGCTTAGCAATCAGCCCCAGCATTTT.

This clonotype was seen repeatedly, ten times or more. The chain has TRBV15 and TRBJ2-5; 12 nucleotides agree with TRBD2. The CDR3 totals 18 residues. CDR1 and CDR2 from the germline V gene are LNHNV and YYDKDF (reference sequence). V gave up 0 bases and J gave up 6 bases; unmatched junction bases: 11. The CDR3 reads CATSRDLKASGGAQTQYF. For the CDR3, the DNA is TGTGCCACCAGCAGAGATTTGAAAGCTAGCGGGGGGGCGCAGACCCAGTACTTC.

Notes on this clonotype: It may be a read error: a sequence one base away is much more abundant. The chain has TRBV7-8 and TRBJ2-1; 9 bases map to TRBD2. CDR3 length: 18 amino acids. Germline CDR1 is SGHVS and CDR2 is FQNEAQ. V gave up 4 bases and J gave up 4 bases; unmatched junction bases: 14. The CDR3: CASSSFPRLAETYNEQFF. In DNA, the CDR3 is TGTGCCAGCAGCTCCTTTCCCAGACTAGCGGAGACGTACAATGAGCAGTTCTTC.

This clonotype was picked up many times. The chain has TRBV19 and TRBJ1-5; D may be TRBD1 (6 bases). The CDR3 runs to 17 residues. The germline V and J ends were trimmed by 1 base and 1 base, with 14 bases remaining between them. Germline CDR1 reads LNHDA; CDR2 reads SQIVND (reference sequence). CDR3 residues: CASSIGTDEGSNQPQHF. In DNA, the CDR3 is TGTGCCAGTAGTATAGGGACAGACGAAGGCAGCAATCAGCCCCAGCATTTT.

Of note for this clonotype: Germline and junction disagree at one end, which may indicate a read error. This chain connects TRBV29-1 to TRBJ2-2, with D unclear. The CDR3 is made up of 14 amino acids. The germline gives CDR1 SQVTM, CDR2 ANQGSEA. The CDR3 bases are TGCAGCGTTGGACGAGGTGCGAACACTGGGGTGCTGTTTTTT. Residues: CSVGRGANTGVLFF.

This clonotype has at least ten counts. The chain uses TRBV4-3 and TRBJ2-2; D not certain. Looked up from germline, CDR1 is LGHNA and CDR2 is YSLEER. Trimming left V 1 base short and J 6 bases short, with 6 bases between. The CDR3 totals 13 residues. CDR3 coding DNA: TGCGCCAGCAGCCAAGTTGCGTCCGGGGAGCTGTTTTTT. Amino acid sequence: CASSQVASGELFF.

Turning to this clonotype: Possible read error: a much larger clone is one base away. The conserved final phenylalanine or tryptophan is absent from the CDR3, which likely points to a read error. The chain combines TRBV5-1 with TRBJ1-2; D might be TRBD1 (6 bases). Trimming shortened V by 2 bases and J by 0 bases, and 14 bases separated the two germline ends. The CDR3 covers 16 residues. Per germline, CDR1 SGHRS and CDR2 YFSETQ. Written as DNA, the CDR3 is TGCGCCAGCAGCTTCGTTGGGGGCGAAGCTAACTATGGCTACACCTGC. As protein: CASSFVGGEANYGYTC.

The chain carries TRBV9 and TRBJ2-1, with 7 bases identical to TRBD2. CDR3 length: 15 amino acids. V shed 0 bases and J 7 bases; nucleotides not matched to a gene: 7. Germline-derived CDR1 and CDR2 are SGDLS and YYNGEE. CDR3 sequence reads: CASSVGDYEGNEQFF. In DNA form, the CDR3 reads TGTGCCAGCAGCGTAGGGGACTACGAGGGGAATGAGCAGTTCTTC.

This clonotype has ten or more counts. The chain is built from TRBV25-1 and TRBJ2-3; TRBD2 matches at 7 bases. There are 16 residues in the CDR3. Germline assignment: CDR1 MGHDK and CDR2 SYGVNS. V shed 3 bases and J 2 bases; nucleotides not matched to a gene: 8. The CDR3: CASSDGAGEPTDTQYF. The CDR3 bases are TGTGCCAGCAGTGATGGGGCGGGGGAACCCACAGATACGCAGTATTTT.

In this sample, this clonotype turned up many times. The chain couples TRBV10-3 to TRBJ1-2; 7 bases match TRBD1. CDR1 and CDR2 (germline): ENHRY, SYGVKD. V shed 2 bases and J 4 bases; nucleotides not matched to a gene: 4. This CDR3 spans 14 amino acids. Here the CDR3 DNA reads TGTGCCATCAGTGAGGGCAGGGGGGTCTATGGCTACACCTTC. Translation: CAISEGRGVYGYTF.

The chain uses TRBV29-1 and TRBJ2-5; D is perhaps TRBD1 (5 bases). The germline V gene has CDR1 SQVTM and CDR2 ANQGSEA. The V end was cut by 3 bases, the J end by 5 bases, with 7 bases between. The CDR3 covers 11 residues. CDR3: CSVDQGETQYF. The CDR3, as DNA: TGCAGCGTTGACCAGGGCGAGACCCAGTACTTC.

J is TRBJ2-5 and V is TRBV5-4; TRBD2 matches at 8 bases. Germline values: CDR1 SGHNT, CDR2 YYREEE (reference sequence). The CDR3 is made up of 14 amino acids. The trim removed 0 bases at V and 5 bases at J, leaving 3 bases unmatched. CDR3 residues: CASSLVGGGETQYF. The DNA for the CDR3 is TGTGCCAGCAGCTTGGTCGGGGGGGGGGAGACCCAGTACTTC.